These 17 T cell receptor beta chains originate from one sample sequenced in a study of T cell responses to AZD1222 COVID-19 vaccine. TCRdb's table, derived via immunoSEQ multiplex PCR, lists solely in-frame clones and lacks some. This sample contains under 150,000 clones. Sequenced input: peripheral blood. Receptors originate from an adult in good health.

This chain links TRBV29-1 with TRBJ1-1; perhaps TRBD1 as D (5 bases). V lost 4 bases to trimming and J lost 0 bases, with 12 bases between them. Looked up from germline, CDR1 is SQVTM and CDR2 is ANQGSEA. The CDR3 spans 14 residues. In nucleotides, the CDR3 is TGCAGCGTTGTAAGGGGCGCGGTGAACACTGAAGCTTTCTTT. As protein: CSVVRGAVNTEAFF.

V gene TRBV15 combines with J gene TRBJ2-2, with a weak D call TRBD2 (6 bases). Germline V gene lookup returns CDR1 LNHNV and CDR2 YYDKDF (reference sequence). V was trimmed by 7 bases and J by 4 bases, leaving 22 bases between them. This CDR3 has 17 residues. CDR3 sequence reads: CATKEHTGTVGTGELFF. The CDR3 DNA follows: TGTGCCACCAAGGAACATACGGGGACTGTGGGCACCGGGGAGCTGTTTTTT.

The V call is TRBV18, the J call TRBJ2-2, with TRBD1 identical over 10 bases. Per germline, CDR1 KGHSH and CDR2 LQKENI. Losses at the gene ends were 3 bases for V and 1 base for J; bases not matched to a gene: 8. The CDR3 contains 18 residues. The CDR3: CASSPPRWTGGNTGELFF. For the CDR3, the DNA is TGTGCCAGCTCACCTCCACGATGGACAGGGGGGAACACCGGGGAGCTGTTTTTT.

This chain connects TRBV13 to TRBJ1-1; D is ambiguous. The germline CDR1 and CDR2 sequences are PRHDT and FYEKMQ (reference sequence). V dropped 5 bases and J dropped 6 bases, with 10 bases sitting between them. This CDR3 contains 12 residues. The CDR3 DNA sequence: TGTGCCAGCAGCCCGAGCGGCCCTGAAGCTTTCTTT. Its protein product is CASSPSGPEAFF.

The genes are TRBV11-2 and TRBJ1-2; 7 bases match TRBD1. The ends lost 5 bases at V and 4 bases at J; junction bases unmatched: 7. Per germline, CDR1 SGHAT and CDR2 FQNNGV. The CDR3 spans 14 residues. The DNA of the CDR3 is TGTGCCAGCAGCATGGAGGGGGCGACCTATGGCTACACCTTC. This sequence encodes CASSMEGATYGYTF.

The chain joins TRBV7-3 to TRBJ2-1, with D perhaps matching TRBD1 (6 bases). The germline V gene has CDR1 SGHTA and CDR2 FQGTGA. V dropped 8 bases and J dropped 10 bases, with 18 bases sitting between them. The CDR3 loop spans 13 amino acids. CDR3 region: CASADQPGTEQFF. The CDR3 DNA reads as TGTGCCAGCGCAGACCAACCCGGGACAGAGCAGTTCTTC.

Here the CDR3 DNA reads TGTGCCAGCAGCTTAGACCCAAGCTACACCTTC. Translation: CASSLDPSYTF. The J gene is TRBJ1-2, the V gene TRBV7-9; D uncertain. Germline values: CDR1 SEHNR, CDR2 FQNEAQ (reference sequence). The CDR3 covers 11 residues. V was trimmed by 1 base and J by 9 bases, leaving 6 bases between them.

The chain links TRBV6-5 to TRBJ1-1; 10 nucleotides align to TRBD1. The CDR3 is made up of 13 amino acids. Germline lookup yields CDR1 MNHEY and CDR2 SVGAGI. The trim removed 10 bases at V and 8 bases at J, leaving 10 bases unmatched. CDR3: CAIRKTGGAEAFF. DNA of the CDR3: TGTGCCATTAGGAAGACAGGGGGCGCAGAAGCTTTCTTT.

The chain has TRBV5-5 and TRBJ1-1; D perhaps matches TRBD1 (5 bases). The CDR3 is made up of 14 amino acids. The ends were cut back, 0 bases at V and 5 bases at J, with 11 bases in the middle. CDR1 is SGHKS and CDR2 is YYEKEE in the germline V gene (reference sequence). The CDR3 loop reads CASSLGQGKTEAFF. The CDR3 DNA sequence: TGTGCCAGCAGCTTGGGTCAGGGTAAGACTGAAGCTTTCTTT.

The chain couples TRBV30 to TRBJ2-7; D not certain. V gave up 3 bases and J gave up 3 bases, with 6 bases separating them. This CDR3 has 11 residues. The germline gives CDR1 GTSNPN, CDR2 SVGIG (reference sequence). The CDR3 nucleotides read TGTGCCTGGAGGGGCAGCTACGAGCAGTACTTC. It codes for CAWRGSYEQYF.

The J gene is TRBJ1-2, the V gene TRBV6-6, with D perhaps TRBD1 (6 bases). The germline V gene encodes CDR1 MNHNY and CDR2 SVGAGI (reference sequence). Trimming removed 0 bases from V and 6 bases from J, with 11 bases in between. The CDR3 totals 14 residues. The CDR3 DNA reads TGTGCCAGCAGTTACTCGAGTGGGACACATGGCTACACCTTC. Encoded protein: CASSYSSGTHGYTF.

The V call is TRBV4-3, the J call TRBJ1-2, with 8 bases matching TRBD1. This CDR3 comprises 15 residues. Germline CDR1 reads LGHNA; CDR2 reads YSLEER. After removal of 5 bases from V and 0 bases from J, the junction contained 5 bases not matched to a gene. The CDR3 here is CASSIRTGTNYGYTF. Here the CDR3 DNA reads TGCGCCAGCAGCATCAGGACAGGGACTAACTATGGCTACACCTTC.

This sequence joins TRBV10-3 and TRBJ1-2; D is perhaps TRBD1 (5 bases). Trimming pared 8 bases from V and 8 bases from J, leaving 12 bases between. Per the germline V gene, CDR1 is ENHRY and CDR2 is SYGVKD. This CDR3 contains 11 residues. This CDR3 is CAISTGEGYTF. The CDR3 bases are TGTGCCATCTCGACGGGGGAGGGCTACACCTTC.

The chain links TRBV6-5 to TRBJ2-1, with D unresolved. Germline CDR1 reads MNHEY; CDR2 reads SVGAGI. The germline V and J ends were trimmed by 5 bases and 4 bases, with 9 bases remaining between them. The CDR3 covers 13 residues. The CDR3 DNA is TGTGCCAGCAGTCGTCTAGGGTACAATGAGCAGTTCTTC. Amino acid sequence: CASSRLGYNEQFF.

The J gene is TRBJ1-6, the V gene TRBV10-2, with 7 bases aligning to TRBD1. The CDR3 is 19 residues long. J lost 0 bases, V lost 3 bases, and 11 bases had no gene match. Germline CDR1 WSHSY, CDR2 SAAADI. In nucleotides, the CDR3 is TGCGCCAGCAGTGACCACGGCAGGGGGTACAGCTCCTATAATTCACCCCTCCACTTT. Protein sequence: CASSDHGRGYSSYNSPLHF.

V usage is TRBV7-2 and J usage is TRBJ1-2, with D possibly TRBD1 on 6 matching bases. Germline CDR1 reads SGHTA; CDR2 reads FQGNSA. The V end was cut by 1 base, the J end by 6 bases, with 12 bases between. The CDR3 runs to 14 residues. The CDR3: CASSLEGGRDGYTF. For the CDR3, the DNA is TGTGCCAGCAGCTTAGAGGGGGGGAGGGATGGCTACACCTTC.

The rearrangement joins TRBV7-3 to TRBJ2-1, with 12 nucleotides matching TRBD2. V trimming: 3 bases; J trimming: 7 bases; junction bases outside the gene matches: 4. The CDR3 consists of 15 residues. Germline V CDR1 and CDR2: SGHTA, FQGTGA. CDR3 loop: CASSLPSGGENEQFF. In DNA form, the CDR3 reads TGTGCCAGCAGCTTGCCTAGCGGGGGGGAGAATGAGCAGTTCTTC.